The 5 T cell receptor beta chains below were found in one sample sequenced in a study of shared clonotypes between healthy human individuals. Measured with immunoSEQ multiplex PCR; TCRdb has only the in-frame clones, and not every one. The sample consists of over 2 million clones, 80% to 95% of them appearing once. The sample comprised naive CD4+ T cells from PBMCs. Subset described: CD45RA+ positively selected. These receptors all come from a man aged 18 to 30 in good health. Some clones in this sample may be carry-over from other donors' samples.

Here the CDR3 DNA reads TGTGCCAGCAGAGGACAGGGTAGTCAGCCCCAGCATTTT. It translates to CASRGQGSQPQHF. V gene TRBV6-1 combines with J gene TRBJ1-5; 8 bases are a match to TRBD1. This CDR3 is built from 13 residues. The germline V gene encodes CDR1 MNHNS and CDR2 SASEGT. J gave up 6 bases and V 6 bases, and 4 bases lay outside the gene matches.

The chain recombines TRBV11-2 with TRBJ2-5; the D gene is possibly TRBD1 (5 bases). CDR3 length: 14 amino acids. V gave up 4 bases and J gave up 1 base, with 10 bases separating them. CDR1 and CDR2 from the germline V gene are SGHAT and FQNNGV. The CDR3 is CASSSRQPQETQYF. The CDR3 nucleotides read TGTGCCAGCAGCTCCCGACAGCCCCAAGAGACCCAGTACTTC. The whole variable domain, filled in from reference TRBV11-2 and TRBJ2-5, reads EAGVAQSPRYKIIEKRQSVAFWCNPISGHATLYWYQQILGQGPKLLIQFQNNGVVDDSQLPKDRFSAERLKGVDSTLKIQPAKLEDSAVYLCASSSRQPQETQYFGPGTRLLVL.

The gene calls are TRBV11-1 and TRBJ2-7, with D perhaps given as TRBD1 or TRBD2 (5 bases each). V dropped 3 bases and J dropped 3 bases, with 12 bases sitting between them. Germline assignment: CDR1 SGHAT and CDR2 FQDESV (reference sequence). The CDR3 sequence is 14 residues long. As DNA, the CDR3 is TGTGCCAGCAGCTTTAATGGGGCGGGCTACGAGCAGTACTTC. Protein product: CASSFNGAGYEQYF. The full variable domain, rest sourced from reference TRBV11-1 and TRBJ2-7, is EAEVAQSPRYKITEKSQAVAFWCDPISGHATLYWYRQILGQGPELLVQFQDESVVDDSQLPKDRFSAERLKGVDSTLKIQPAELGDSAMYLCASSFNGAGYEQYFGPGTRLTVT.

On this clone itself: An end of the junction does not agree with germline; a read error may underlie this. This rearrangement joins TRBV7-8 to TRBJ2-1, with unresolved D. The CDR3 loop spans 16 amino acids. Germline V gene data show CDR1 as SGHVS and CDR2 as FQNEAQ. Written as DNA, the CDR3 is TGTGCCAGCACCTTAACGGTTCTCAGCTCCTACAATGAGCAGTTCTTC. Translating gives CASTLTVLSSYNEQFF.

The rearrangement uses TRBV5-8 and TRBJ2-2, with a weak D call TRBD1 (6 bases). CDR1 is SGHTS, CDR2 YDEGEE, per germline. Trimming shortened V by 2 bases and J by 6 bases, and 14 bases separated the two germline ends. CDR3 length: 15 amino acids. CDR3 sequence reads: CASSFPGEVPGELFF. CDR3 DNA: TGTGCCAGCAGCTTCCCAGGGGAAGTTCCCGGGGAGCTGTTTTTT.